The 24 T cell receptor beta chains in this list originate from one sample, sequenced in a study of T cells in Graves' hyperthyroidism and ophthalmopathy. TCR beta CDR3 regions were amplified from RNA transcripts. Researchers ran a first-round RT-PCR on the TCR CDR3 using the HTBI primer set. TCRdb ran MiXCR on the multiplex PCR reads and lists one entry per CDR3 protein. Altogether about 400,000 distinct CDR3 sequences are present, around 15% being singletons, with the ten largest covering 5% to 6.5%. The sample was blood. These receptors were taken from a woman aged 18-29 years with Graves' hyperthyroidism.

This clonotype was picked up a small number of times. V gene TRBV4-1 combines with J gene TRBJ2-1, with no clear D. CDR1 is MGHRA, CDR2 YSYEKL, per germline. Trimming removed 2 bases at V and 1 base at J, with 21 bases between. The CDR3 is made up of 19 amino acids. In DNA form, the CDR3 reads TGCGCCAGCAGCCAAAATCCCGAAGATCGAAGGGAATCCTACAATGAGCAGTTCTTC. Translation gives CASSQNPEDRRESYNEQFF.

This clonotype was observed many times. The rearrangement uses TRBV2 and TRBJ1-6; no clear D. The CDR3 runs 15 residues. V was clipped by 6 bases and J by 6 bases, with 15 bases between them. CDR1 is SNHLY, CDR2 FYNNEI, per germline. The CDR3 region is CASRRTPTTNSPLHF. The CDR3 DNA reads as TGTGCCAGCAGGAGAACACCTACAACTAATTCACCCCTCCACTTT.

J is TRBJ1-2 and V is TRBV14; 8 positions agree with TRBD1. Germline CDR1 SGHDN, CDR2 FVKESK. This CDR3 spans 14 amino acids. V was pared by 0 bases and J by 3 bases, with 0 bases of the junction left unmatched. The CDR3 loop reads CASSQETGDYGYTF. The CDR3 DNA follows: TGTGCCAGCAGCCAAGAGACAGGGGACTATGGCTACACCTTC. Full variable domain (rest looked up from reference TRBV14 and TRBJ1-2): EAGVTQFPSHSVIEKGQTVTLRCDPISGHDNLYWYRRVMGKEIKFLLHFVKESKQDESGMPNNRFLAERTGGTYSTLKVQPAELEDSGVYFCASSQETGDYGYTFGSGTRLTVV.

This clonotype appeared a few times. This rearrangement joins TRBV4-1 to TRBJ1-5; D unclear. With 1 base removed from V and 11 bases from J, the gap between germline ends came to 18 bases. The CDR3 covers 15 residues. Germline V gene sequence: CDR1 MGHRA, CDR2 YSYEKL. The DNA for the CDR3 is TGCGCCAGCAGCCAAGTTAGTGGGCAGCGTGTTGCCCAGCATTTT. Translated, it gives CASSQVSGQRVAQHF.

This clonotype came up many times. The chain recombines TRBV11-1 with TRBJ1-1; D may be TRBD1 (5 bases). This CDR3 comprises 13 residues. Trimming removed 3 bases at V and 2 bases at J, with 7 bases between. CDR1 and CDR2 (germline): SGHAT, FQDESV (reference sequence). Here the CDR3 reads CASSFGANTEAFF. CDR3 in DNA: TGTGCCAGCAGCTTTGGGGCCAACACTGAAGCTTTCTTT. Complete variable domain (other parts from reference TRBV11-1 and TRBJ1-1): EAEVAQSPRYKITEKSQAVAFWCDPISGHATLYWYRQILGQGPELLVQFQDESVVDDSQLPKDRFSAERLKGVDSTLKIQPAELGDSAMYLCASSFGANTEAFFGQGTRLTVV.

The sample holds many counts of this clonotype. The V call is TRBV28, the J call TRBJ2-3; 9 nucleotides align to TRBD2. Trimming at V came to 6 bases and at J to 1 base, leaving 8 bases not matched to a gene. This CDR3 has 16 amino acids. The V gene's germline CDR1 is MDHEN and CDR2 SYDVKM. The CDR3 DNA reads TGTGCCAGCAGCCAAGGGCGCGGGAGGGGCACAGATACGCAGTATTTT. Translation: CASSQGRGRGTDTQYF.

The rearrangement joins TRBV20-1 to TRBJ1-2; TRBD1 aligns across 8 bases. V shed 0 bases, J shed 4 bases, and the junction held 7 bases outside the gene matches. Germline CDR1 DFQATT, CDR2 SNEGSKA (reference sequence). This CDR3 is built from 15 residues. The CDR3 DNA is TGCAGTGCTAGAGATAGGGGGACAGGAGCCTATGGCTACACCTTC. As protein: CSARDRGTGAYGYTF.

Comment on this clonotype: The final CDR3 position lacks the conserved phenylalanine or tryptophan, pointing to a likely read error. The chain employs TRBV28 and TRBJ2-1, with 7 bases identical to TRBD2. V dropped 5 bases and J dropped 0; count of bases not matched to a gene: 4. The germline CDR1 and CDR2 sequences are MDHEN and SYDVKM. The CDR3 runs to 15 residues. CDR3 loop: CASSQAGSSYNEQFS. The CDR3 DNA follows: TGTGCCAGCAGTCAAGCGGGGAGCTCCTACAATGAGCAGTTCTCC.

This clonotype appeared many times. The genes are TRBV10-3 and TRBJ2-2, with TRBD1 matching over 8 bases. The germline V gene encodes CDR1 ENHRY and CDR2 SYGVKD. Losses at the gene ends were 9 bases for V and 3 bases for J; bases not matched to a gene: 6. The CDR3 runs to 14 residues. CDR3 protein: CAMSGTGDTGELFF. The CDR3 DNA follows: TGTGCCATGTCCGGGACAGGTGACACCGGGGAGCTGTTTTTT.

This clonotype was recorded at least ten times. V and J are TRBV28 and TRBJ2-3; 16 positions match TRBD2. CDR3 length equals 15 residues. J gave up 4 bases and V 8 bases, and 3 bases lay outside the gene matches. The germline gives CDR1 MDHEN, CDR2 SYDVKM. The CDR3 coding sequence is TGTGCCAGCGGGACTAGCGGGAGGGATCCAGATACGCAGTATTTT. Translated, it gives CASGTSGRDPDTQYF.

Many counts were recorded for this clonotype. V and J are TRBV28 and TRBJ2-7; 7 bases are a match to TRBD1. Looked up from germline, CDR1 is MDHEN and CDR2 is SYDVKM. Trimming at V came to 5 bases and at J to 3 bases, leaving 10 bases not matched to a gene. There are 15 residues in the CDR3. In DNA form, the CDR3 reads TGTGCCAGCAGTCGGACAGGACGAAGTCTCTACGAGCAGTACTTC. Amino acids: CASSRTGRSLYEQYF.

The CDR3 coding sequence is TGTGCCAGCAGCGTCCTCGGGAGGGCTTCGGGGGCCAACGTCCTGACTTTC. It yields the protein CASSVLGRASGANVLTF. The chain links TRBV9 to TRBJ2-6, with 8 bases lining up with TRBD2. The CDR3 length is 17 residues. V was pared by 2 bases and J by 4 bases, with 8 bases of the junction left unmatched. The germline gives CDR1 SGDLS, CDR2 YYNGEE.

The gene calls are TRBV28 and TRBJ2-2; D gene ambiguous. Per the germline V gene, CDR1 is MDHEN and CDR2 is SYDVKM. The V end lost 4 bases, the J end lost 9 bases, and 6 bases lay between the germline ends. The CDR3 loop spans 11 amino acids. The CDR3 sequence: CASSSIRELFF. The CDR3 bases are TGTGCCAGCAGTTCCATCCGGGAGCTGTTTTTT.

The sample holds many counts of this clonotype. This chain connects TRBV5-6 to TRBJ1-2; D call uncertain. V dropped 4 bases and J dropped 5 bases, with 9 bases sitting between them. In germline, CDR1 is SGHDT, CDR2 YYEEEE. CDR3 length: 12 amino acids. The CDR3 loop is CASSVGSYGYTF. The CDR3 DNA sequence: TGTGCCAGCAGCGTCGGCTCTTATGGCTACACCTTC. The variable domain in full, with the rest retrieved from reference TRBV5-6 and TRBJ1-2, is DAGVTQSPTHLIKTRGQQVTLRCSPKSGHDTVSWYQQALGQGPQFIFQYYEEEERQRGNFPDRFSGHQFPNYSSELNVNALLLGDSALYLCASSVGSYGYTFGSGTRLTVV.

This clonotype was observed at least ten times. The J gene is TRBJ1-1, the V gene TRBV27; unclear D gene. There are 13 residues in the CDR3. V shed 6 bases and J shed 6 bases, with 14 bases lying between them. Germline V gene sequence: CDR1 MNHEY, CDR2 SMNVEV (reference sequence). The CDR3 protein is CASRRTNSAEAFF. CDR3 in DNA: TGTGCCAGCAGACGGACGAATTCAGCTGAAGCTTTCTTT.

In this sample, this clonotype turned up many times. The rearrangement joins TRBV28 to TRBJ2-5; the D is unclear. The V end lost 7 bases, the J end lost 5 bases, and 8 bases lay between the germline ends. The CDR3 contains 11 residues. In germline, CDR1 is MDHEN, CDR2 SYDVKM. CDR3 in amino acids: CASTRMETQYF. CDR3 DNA sequence: TGTGCCAGCACCAGAATGGAGACCCAGTACTTC. The whole variable domain, remainder taken from reference TRBV28 and TRBJ2-5, is DVKVTQSSRYLVKRTGEKVFLECVQDMDHENMFWYRQDPGLGLRLIYFSYDVKMKEKGDIPEGYSVSREKKERFSLILESASTNQTSMYLCASTRMETQYFGPGTRLLVL.

This clonotype turned up a few times. The rearrangement joins TRBV13 to TRBJ2-1, with 7 bases that match TRBD1. The CDR3 is made up of 17 amino acids. V shed 2 bases and J 4 bases; nucleotides not matched to a gene: 11. CDR1 PRHDT and CDR2 FYEKMQ come from the germline V gene (reference sequence). The CDR3 loop is CASSLSEGALLYNEQFF. CDR3 DNA: TGTGCCAGCAGCTTAAGCGAGGGGGCTTTACTTTACAATGAGCAGTTCTTC. The full variable domain, rest sourced from reference TRBV13 and TRBJ2-1, is AAGVIQSPRHLIKEKRETATLKCYPIPRHDTVYWYQQGPGQDPQFLISFYEKMQSDKGSIPDRFSAQQFSDYHSELNMSSLELGDSALYFCASSLSEGALLYNEQFFGPGTRLTVL.

This clonotype was seen ten or more times. This chain links TRBV28 with TRBJ2-1, with D hard to call. The V and J ends lost 8 bases and 0 bases respectively, with 11 bases between them. Germline assignment: CDR1 MDHEN and CDR2 SYDVKM. The CDR3 runs to 14 residues. The CDR3 region has the DNA TGTGCCAGCGGGCCAATCCACTCCTACAATGAGCAGTTCTTC. Translating gives CASGPIHSYNEQFF.

Ten or more counts support this clonotype. The chain recombines TRBV28 with TRBJ2-3; D possibly corresponds to TRBD1 (5 bases). The germline V gene has CDR1 MDHEN and CDR2 SYDVKM. The CDR3 sequence is 11 residues long. V lost 10 bases and J lost 6, with 11 bases in between. The CDR3: CATQGSDTQYF. CDR3 coding DNA: TGTGCCACCCAGGGTTCGGATACGCAGTATTTT.

The table lists this clonotype with many counts. This rearrangement joins TRBV20-1 to TRBJ1-5; D uncertain. The CDR3 contains 15 residues. The germline V gene has CDR1 DFQATT and CDR2 SNEGSKA (reference sequence). Trimming left V 0 bases short and J 1 base short, with 10 bases between. The chain's CDR3 is CSARDSARSNQPQHF. The CDR3, as DNA: TGCAGTGCTAGAGATTCCGCCAGAAGCAATCAGCCCCAGCATTTT.

This clonotype has at least ten counts. This chain joins TRBV18 and TRBJ2-7, with 10 nucleotides matching TRBD2. CDR1 and CDR2 (germline): KGHSH, LQKENI. CDR3 size: 14 residues. J was trimmed by 4 bases and V by 0 bases; bases with no gene match: 0. The CDR3 sequence is CASSPPAGGYEQYF. The CDR3 nucleotides are TGTGCCAGCTCACCACCAGCGGGAGGGTACGAGCAGTACTTC. Filled out from reference TRBV18 and TRBJ2-7, the complete variable domain reads NAGVMQNPRHLVRRRGQEARLRCSPMKGHSHVYWYRQLPEEGLKFMVYLQKENIIDESGMPKERFSAEFPKEGPSILRIQQVVRGDSAAYFCASSPPAGGYEQYFGPGTRLTVT.

With regard to this clonotype: One junction end disagrees with the germline gene, perhaps due to a read error. CDR3: CASSPQEQANQLQHF. The CDR3 DNA reads TGTGCCAGCTCACCACAGGAACAGGCCAATCAGCTCCAGCATTTT. The chain recombines TRBV18 with TRBJ1-5, with a tentative D call TRBD1 (5 bases). Germline loops: CDR1 KGHSH, CDR2 LQKENI. CDR3 length: 15 amino acids.

This chain uses TRBV7-2 with TRBJ1-2, with D maybe TRBD1 (6 bases). The germline V gene has CDR1 SGHTA and CDR2 FQGNSA. The CDR3 runs to 16 residues. V lost 1 base, J lost 6 bases, and 18 bases lay in between. CDR3 bases: TGTGCCAGCAGCTTAGGTCTTTATCAGGGGTTCCATGGCTACACCTTC. It codes for CASSLGLYQGFHGYTF.

This clonotype has only a few counts. V and J are TRBV19 and TRBJ2-3, with D possibly being TRBD1 or TRBD2 (5 bases each). The V end lost 5 bases, the J end lost 2 bases, and 14 bases lay between the germline ends. CDR1 and CDR2 (germline): LNHDA, SQIVND (reference sequence). The CDR3 spans 15 residues. The CDR3 coding sequence is TGTGCCAGTAGTCTGGGGATGGGACCCACAGATACGCAGTATTTT. Protein: CASSLGMGPTDTQYF.